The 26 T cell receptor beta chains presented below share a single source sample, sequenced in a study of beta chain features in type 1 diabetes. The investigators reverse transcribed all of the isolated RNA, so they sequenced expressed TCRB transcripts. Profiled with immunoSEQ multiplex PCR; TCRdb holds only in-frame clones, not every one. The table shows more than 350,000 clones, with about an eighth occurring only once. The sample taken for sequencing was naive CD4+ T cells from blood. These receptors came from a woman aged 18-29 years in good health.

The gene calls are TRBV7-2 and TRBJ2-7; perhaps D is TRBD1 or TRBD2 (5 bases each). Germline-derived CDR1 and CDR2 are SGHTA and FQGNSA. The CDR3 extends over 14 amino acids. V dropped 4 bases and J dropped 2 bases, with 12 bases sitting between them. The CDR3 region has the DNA TGTGCCAGCAGCTCAGAGCCGGGGCCCTACGAGCAGTACTTC. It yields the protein CASSSEPGPYEQYF.

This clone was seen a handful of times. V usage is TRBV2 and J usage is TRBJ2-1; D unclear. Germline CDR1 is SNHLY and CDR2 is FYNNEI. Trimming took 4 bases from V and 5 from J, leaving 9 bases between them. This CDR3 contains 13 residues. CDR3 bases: TGTGCCAGCAGTGTCGCTCGACACAATGAGCAGTTCTTC. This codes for CASSVARHNEQFF.

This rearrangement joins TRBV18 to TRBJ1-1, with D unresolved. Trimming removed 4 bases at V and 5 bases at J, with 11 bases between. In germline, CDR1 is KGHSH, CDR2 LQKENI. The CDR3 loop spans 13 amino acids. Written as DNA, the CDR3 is TGTGCCAGCTCACAGGGTAGTGGAACTGAAGCTTTCTTT. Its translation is CASSQGSGTEAFF.

CDR3 protein: CASSSSTSGYTGELFF. CDR3 DNA: TGTGCCAGCAGCTCCTCGACTAGCGGATACACCGGGGAGCTGTTTTTT. The chain recombines TRBV13 with TRBJ2-2, with TRBD2 matching over 9 bases. V lost 4 bases and J lost 3; bases outside the gene matches: 6. This CDR3 region has 16 residues. CDR1 PRHDT and CDR2 FYEKMQ come from the germline V gene (reference sequence).

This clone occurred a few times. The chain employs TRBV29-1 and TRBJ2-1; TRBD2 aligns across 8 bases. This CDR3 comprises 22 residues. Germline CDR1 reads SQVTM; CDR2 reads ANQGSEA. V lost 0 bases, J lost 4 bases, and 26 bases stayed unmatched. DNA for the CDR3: TGCAGCGTTGAAGATTGGCCCCGGGTTCAAAGGACTAGCACGGAAGATTACAATGAGCAGTTCTTC. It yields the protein CSVEDWPRVQRTSTEDYNEQFF.

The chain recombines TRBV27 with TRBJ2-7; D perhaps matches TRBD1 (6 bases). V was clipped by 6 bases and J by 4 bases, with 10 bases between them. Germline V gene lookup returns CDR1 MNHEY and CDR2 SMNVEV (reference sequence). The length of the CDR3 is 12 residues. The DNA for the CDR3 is TGTGCCAGCAGACTGAGGGGGTACGAGCAGTACTTC. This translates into CASRLRGYEQYF.

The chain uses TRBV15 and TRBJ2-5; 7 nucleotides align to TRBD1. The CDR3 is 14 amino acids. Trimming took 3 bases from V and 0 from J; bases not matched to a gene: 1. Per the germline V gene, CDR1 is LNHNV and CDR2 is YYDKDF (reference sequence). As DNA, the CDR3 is TGTGCCACCAGCAGGACAGGGAACCAAGAGACCCAGTACTTC. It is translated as CATSRTGNQETQYF.

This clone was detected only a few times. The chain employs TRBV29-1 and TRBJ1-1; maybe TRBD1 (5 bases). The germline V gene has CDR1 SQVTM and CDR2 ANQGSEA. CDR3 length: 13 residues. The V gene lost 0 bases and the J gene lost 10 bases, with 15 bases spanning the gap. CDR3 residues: CSVEDQWGRTAFF. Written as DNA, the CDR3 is TGCAGCGTTGAAGATCAGTGGGGGAGAACAGCTTTCTTT.

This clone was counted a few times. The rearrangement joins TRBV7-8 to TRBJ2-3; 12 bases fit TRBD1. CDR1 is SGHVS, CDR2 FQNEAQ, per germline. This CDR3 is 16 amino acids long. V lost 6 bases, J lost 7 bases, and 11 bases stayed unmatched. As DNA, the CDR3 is TGTGCCAGCAGTACAGGGGACAGGGGGCGAGTTAATACGCAGTATTTT. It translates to CASSTGDRGRVNTQYF.

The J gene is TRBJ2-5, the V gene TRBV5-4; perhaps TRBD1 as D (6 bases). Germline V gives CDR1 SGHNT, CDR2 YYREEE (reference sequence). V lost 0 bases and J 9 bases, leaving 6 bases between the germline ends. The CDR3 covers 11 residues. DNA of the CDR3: TGTGCCAGCAGCTTGGAGGGGGCCCAGTACTTC. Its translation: CASSLEGAQYF.

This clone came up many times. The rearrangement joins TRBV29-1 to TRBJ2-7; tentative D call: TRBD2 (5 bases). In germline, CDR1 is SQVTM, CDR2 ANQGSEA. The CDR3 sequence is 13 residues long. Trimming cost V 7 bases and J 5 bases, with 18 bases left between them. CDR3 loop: CSARSGWMNEQYF. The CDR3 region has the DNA TGCAGCGCAAGGTCGGGGTGGATGAACGAGCAGTACTTC.

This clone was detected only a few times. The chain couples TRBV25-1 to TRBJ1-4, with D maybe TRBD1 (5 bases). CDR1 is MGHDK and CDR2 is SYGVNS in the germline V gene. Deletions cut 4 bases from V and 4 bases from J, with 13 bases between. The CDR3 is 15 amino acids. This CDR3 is CASSGTTGLNEKLFF. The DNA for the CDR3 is TGTGCCAGCAGTGGTACAACAGGACTTAATGAAAAACTGTTTTTT.

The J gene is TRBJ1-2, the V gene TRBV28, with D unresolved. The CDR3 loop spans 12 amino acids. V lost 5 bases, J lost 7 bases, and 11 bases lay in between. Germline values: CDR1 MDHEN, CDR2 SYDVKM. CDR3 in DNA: TGTGCCAGCAGTCTCTACCCCCGTGGCTACACCTTC. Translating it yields CASSLYPRGYTF.

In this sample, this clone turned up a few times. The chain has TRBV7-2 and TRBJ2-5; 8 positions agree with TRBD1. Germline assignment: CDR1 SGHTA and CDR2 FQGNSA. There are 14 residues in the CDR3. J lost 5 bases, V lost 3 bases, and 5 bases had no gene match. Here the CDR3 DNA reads TGTGCCAGCAGCTTCAGGACAGGGATGGAGACCCAGTACTTC. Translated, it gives CASSFRTGMETQYF.

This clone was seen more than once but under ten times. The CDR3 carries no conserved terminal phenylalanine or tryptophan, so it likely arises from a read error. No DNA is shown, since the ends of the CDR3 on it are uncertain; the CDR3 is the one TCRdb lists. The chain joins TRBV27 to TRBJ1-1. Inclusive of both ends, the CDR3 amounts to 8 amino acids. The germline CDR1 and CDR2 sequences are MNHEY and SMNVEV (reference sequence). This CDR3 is CASSGPGL.

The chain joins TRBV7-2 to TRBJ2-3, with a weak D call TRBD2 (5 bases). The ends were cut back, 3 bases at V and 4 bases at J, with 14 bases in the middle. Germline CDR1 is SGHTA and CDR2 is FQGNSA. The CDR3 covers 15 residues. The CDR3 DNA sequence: TGTGCCAGCAGCTTTAGGGTTTTGAGGGCAGATACGCAGTATTTT. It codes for CASSFRVLRADTQYF.

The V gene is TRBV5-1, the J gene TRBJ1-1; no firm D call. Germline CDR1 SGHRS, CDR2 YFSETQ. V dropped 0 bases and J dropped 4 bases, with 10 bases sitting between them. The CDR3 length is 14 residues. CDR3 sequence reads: CASSLGDYRTEAFF. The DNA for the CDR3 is TGCGCCAGCAGCTTGGGAGACTACCGCACTGAAGCTTTCTTT.

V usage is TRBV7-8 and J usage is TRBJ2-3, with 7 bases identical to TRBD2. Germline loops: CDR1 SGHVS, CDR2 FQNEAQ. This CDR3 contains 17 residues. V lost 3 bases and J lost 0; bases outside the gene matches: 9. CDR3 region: CASSFGWAGVSTDTQYF. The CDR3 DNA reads TGTGCCAGCAGCTTTGGTTGGGCGGGAGTGAGCACAGATACGCAGTATTTT.

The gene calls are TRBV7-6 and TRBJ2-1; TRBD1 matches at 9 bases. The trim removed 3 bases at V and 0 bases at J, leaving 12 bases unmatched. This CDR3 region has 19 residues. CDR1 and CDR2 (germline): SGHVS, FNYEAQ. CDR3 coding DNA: TGTGCCAGCAGCTTTGGGACAGGGATTTCTAAGAGCTCCTACAATGAGCAGTTCTTC. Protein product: CASSFGTGISKSSYNEQFF.

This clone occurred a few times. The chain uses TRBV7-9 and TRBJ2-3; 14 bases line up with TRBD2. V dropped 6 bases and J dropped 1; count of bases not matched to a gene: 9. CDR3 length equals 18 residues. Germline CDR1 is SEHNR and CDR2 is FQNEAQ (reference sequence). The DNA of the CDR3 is TGTGCCAGCAGACGACCCGGGACTAGCGGGAGAGGCACAGATACGCAGTATTTT. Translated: CASRRPGTSGRGTDTQYF.

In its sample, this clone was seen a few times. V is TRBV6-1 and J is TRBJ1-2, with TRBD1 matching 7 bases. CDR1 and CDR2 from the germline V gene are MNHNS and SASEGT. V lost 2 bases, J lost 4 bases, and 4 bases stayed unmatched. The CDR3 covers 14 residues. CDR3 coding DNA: TGTGCCAGCAGTGAACCCAGGGGGTTCTATGGCTACACCTTC. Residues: CASSEPRGFYGYTF.

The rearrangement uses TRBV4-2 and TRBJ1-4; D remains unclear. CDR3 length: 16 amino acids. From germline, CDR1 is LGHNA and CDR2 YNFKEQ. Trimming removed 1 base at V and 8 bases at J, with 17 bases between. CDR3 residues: CASSQVESGQAEKLFF. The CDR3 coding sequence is TGTGCCAGCAGCCAAGTTGAATCCGGGCAGGCGGAAAAACTGTTTTTT.

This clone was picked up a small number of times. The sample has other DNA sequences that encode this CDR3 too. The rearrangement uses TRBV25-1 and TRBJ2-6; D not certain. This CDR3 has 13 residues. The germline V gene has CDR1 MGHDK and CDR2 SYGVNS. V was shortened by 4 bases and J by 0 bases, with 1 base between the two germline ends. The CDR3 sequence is CASSASGANVLTF. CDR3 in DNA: TGTGCCAGCAGTGCCTCTGGGGCCAACGTCCTGACTTTC.

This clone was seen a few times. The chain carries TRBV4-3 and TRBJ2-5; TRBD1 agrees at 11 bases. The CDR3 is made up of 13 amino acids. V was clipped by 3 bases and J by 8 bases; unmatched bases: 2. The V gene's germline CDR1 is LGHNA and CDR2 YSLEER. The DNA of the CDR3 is TGCGCCAGCAGCCAGGACAGGGGGCGAACCCAGTACTTC. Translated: CASSQDRGRTQYF.

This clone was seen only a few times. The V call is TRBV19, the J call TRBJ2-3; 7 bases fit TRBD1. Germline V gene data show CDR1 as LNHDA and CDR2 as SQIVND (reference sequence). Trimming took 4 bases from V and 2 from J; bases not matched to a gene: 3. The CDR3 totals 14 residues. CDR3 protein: CASSRQGPTDTQYF. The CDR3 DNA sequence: TGTGCCAGTAGTAGACAGGGACCCACAGATACGCAGTATTTT.

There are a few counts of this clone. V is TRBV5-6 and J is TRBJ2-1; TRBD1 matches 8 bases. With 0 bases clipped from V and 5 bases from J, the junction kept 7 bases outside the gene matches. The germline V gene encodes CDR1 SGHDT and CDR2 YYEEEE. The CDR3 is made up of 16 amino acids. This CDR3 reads CASSLDGTGKNNEQFF. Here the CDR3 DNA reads TGTGCCAGCAGCTTGGATGGGACAGGAAAGAACAATGAGCAGTTCTTC. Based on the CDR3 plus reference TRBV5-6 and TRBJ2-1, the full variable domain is DAGVTQSPTHLIKTRGQQVTLRCSPKSGHDTVSWYQQALGQGPQFIFQYYEEEERQRGNFPDRFSGHQFPNYSSELNVNALLLGDSALYLCASSLDGTGKNNEQFFGPGTRLTVL.